The 2 T cell receptor beta chains presented below share a single source sample, sequenced in a study of blood T cell repertoires in COVID-19. TCRdb keeps only in-frame clones here, not all; method: immunoSEQ multiplex PCR. The sample shows about 110,000 clones, over 80% of them seen only once. Sequencing input: peripheral blood. The receptors stem from an older woman with acute or convalescent COVID-19.

The V call is TRBV28, the J call TRBJ2-2; no firm D call. Between the trimmed V and J ends, which lost 0 bases and 6 bases, there was a span of 8 bases. Germline V lookup: CDR1 MDHEN, CDR2 SYDVKM. This CDR3 has 14 residues. The DNA for the CDR3 is TGTGCCAGCAGTTTATGGAGGCAGCCCGGGGAGCTGTTTTTT. Its protein product is CASSLWRQPGELFF.

V gene TRBV6-5 combines with J gene TRBJ2-3, with D possibly being TRBD1 (5 bases). The CDR3 covers 14 residues. Trimming took off 7 bases at V and 2 bases at J, with 13 bases between the two ends. Germline CDR1 and CDR2: MNHEY and SVGAGI. The CDR3 protein is CASKSQGDTDTQYF. The CDR3 DNA reads TGTGCCAGCAAGAGTCAGGGTGACACAGATACGCAGTATTTT.